This T cell receptor (beta chain) derives from a study of OX40 agonist ivuxolimab in advanced cancers. Clones were read by immunoSEQ multiplex PCR, and TCRdb kept only the in-frame ones, dropping some. The table lists around 94,000 clones, around 91% of them singletons. Note on this clone: The antigen is undetermined.

The study's findings and limits: Both blood CD4+ and CD8+ T cells showed clonal growth by week 6 at 0.1 to 3.0 mg/kg. Antigen specificity was not determined for the expanded peripheral T cells.

The material sequenced was CD4+ or CD8+ T cells sorted from blood, taken in a trial of the OX40 agonist ivuxolimab. This clonotype originated in an adult with an advanced solid tumor such as melanoma, head and neck, liver or kidney cancer.

The CDR3: CASSLRRGVLYEQYF. The CDR3 DNA reads as TGTGCCAGCAGCTTGCGGCGGGGGGTCCTCTACGAGCAGTACTTC. The chain employs TRBV5-8 and TRBJ2-7; 8 bases match TRBD2. Germline assignment: CDR1 SGHTS and CDR2 YDEGEE. This CDR3 has 15 residues. J was trimmed by 3 bases and V by 1 base; bases with no gene match: 6. The entire variable domain, with the rest obtained from reference TRBV5-8 and TRBJ2-7, is as follows: EAGVTQSPTHLIKTRGQQATLRCSPISGHTSVYWYQQALGLGLQFLLWYDEGEERNRGNFPPRFSGRQFPNYSSELNVNALELEDSALYLCASSLRRGVLYEQYFGPGTRLTVT.